This TCR beta chain was identified in a study of blood T cells in healthy people across ages. Every sample yielded at least 6 million isolated PBMCs. Primers used in a second PCR of roughly 6 to 12 cycles were a sample-barcoded 5' primer and a J-beta primer mix. MiXCR, applied by TCRdb to the 5' RACE reads, yields one record per CDR3 protein. The table has almost 550,000 distinct CDR3 sequences, 24% seen once; the top ten hold 8.7%. This CDR3 region has 16 residues. Germline V gives CDR1 DFQATT, CDR2 SNEGSKA (reference sequence). Unmatched junction bases numbered 7, after V lost 2 bases and J lost 0 bases. Another study also made use of these data, one on T cells of mothers and their children.

The TCR sequence derives from a boy younger than 18 in good health. Sequenced input: blood. The J gene is TRBJ1-3, the V gene TRBV20-1; TRBD1 matches 7 bases. The CDR3 DNA reads as TGCAGTGCTAGAAGCGGTCAGGGGGGCTCTGGAAACACCATATATTTT. This gives the protein CSARSGQGGSGNTIYF.